This T cell receptor (beta chain) was profiled in a study of blood T cells in healthy people across ages. This clonotype has more than one count but fewer than ten. The CDR3 contains 14 residues. CDR1 and CDR2 from the germline V gene are SGHAT and FQNNGV. Combining a sample-barcoded 5' primer with a J-beta primer mix, a second PCR ran for roughly 6 to 12 cycles. TCRdb called the 5' RACE reads again in MiXCR, with one record for every CDR3 protein. The data show 450,000 to 650,000 distinct CDR3 sequences, about 25% seen once. These data also featured in a second study, about T cells of mothers and their children. That study adds: No T cell clones of persistent microchimeric origin were detected.

The chain uses TRBV11-2 and TRBJ2-5; possibly TRBD2 for D (5 bases). The DNA end lines up better with TRBJ2-7; the J call may be wrong. This TCR was recovered from a boy aged 5-17 years in good health. Specimen: blood. The CDR3 loop reads CASREAAPSYEQYF. In DNA form, the CDR3 reads TGTGCCAGTCGAGAAGCGGCCCCTTCCTACGAGCAGTACTTC.